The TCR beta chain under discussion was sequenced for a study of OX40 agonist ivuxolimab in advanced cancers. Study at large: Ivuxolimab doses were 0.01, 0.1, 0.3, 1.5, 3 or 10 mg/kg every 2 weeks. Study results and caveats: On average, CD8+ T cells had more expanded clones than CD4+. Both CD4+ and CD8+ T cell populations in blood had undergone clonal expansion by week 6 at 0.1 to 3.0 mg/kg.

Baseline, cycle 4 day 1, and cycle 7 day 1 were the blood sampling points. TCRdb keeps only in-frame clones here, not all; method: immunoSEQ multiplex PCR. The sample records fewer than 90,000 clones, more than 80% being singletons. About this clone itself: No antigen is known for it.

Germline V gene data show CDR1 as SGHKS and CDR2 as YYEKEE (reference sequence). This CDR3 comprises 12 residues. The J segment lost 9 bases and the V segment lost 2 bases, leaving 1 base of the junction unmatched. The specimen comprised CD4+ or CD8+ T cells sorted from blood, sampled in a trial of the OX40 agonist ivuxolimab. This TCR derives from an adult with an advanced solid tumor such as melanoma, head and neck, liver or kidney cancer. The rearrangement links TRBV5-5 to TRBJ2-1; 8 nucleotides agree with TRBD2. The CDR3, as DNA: TGTGCCAGCAGCTTAGCGGGGGTTGAGCAGTTCTTC. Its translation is CASSLAGVEQFF.